A single sample is the source of the 12 T cell receptor beta chains below, sequenced in a study of beta chain features in type 1 diabetes. What was sequenced were expressed TCRB transcripts, since all of the isolated RNA had been reverse transcribed. Profiling relied on immunoSEQ multiplex PCR, and the TCRdb table lists in-frame clones only, not all of them. The repertoire includes under 450,000 clones, around 13% of them detected once, and less than 0.04% sits in the top ten. Sequenced input: naive CD4+ T cells from blood. Every receptor here comes from a man in his thirties or forties in good health.

The rearrangement uses TRBV13 and TRBJ2-7; TRBD1 matches at 9 bases. Germline CDR1 and CDR2: PRHDT and FYEKMQ (reference sequence). V lost 6 bases and J lost 4; bases outside the gene matches: 7. The CDR3 loop spans 14 amino acids. This CDR3 is CASSSTGGDYEQYF. CDR3 bases: TGTGCCAGCAGTTCGACAGGGGGTGATTACGAGCAGTACTTC.

The chain combines TRBV18 with TRBJ2-2; D gene uncertain. In germline, CDR1 is KGHSH, CDR2 LQKENI. Deletions cut 3 bases from V and 2 bases from J, with 10 bases between. The CDR3 contains 15 residues. In nucleotides, the CDR3 is TGTGCCAGCTCACCGAGCGAGATTAACACCGGGGAGCTGTTTTTT. This translates into CASSPSEINTGELFF.

This CDR3 is CASSQSGEGTNTEAFF. The DNA for the CDR3 is TGTGCCAGCAGCCAATCGGGGGAGGGGACGAACACTGAAGCTTTCTTT. V is TRBV14 and J is TRBJ1-1; the D gene is possibly TRBD1 (5 bases). Germline loops: CDR1 SGHDN, CDR2 FVKESK. There are 16 residues in the CDR3. The ends were cut back, 2 bases at V and 1 base at J, with 14 bases in the middle.

The genes are TRBV25-1 and TRBJ2-2; D gene uncertain. Germline lookup yields CDR1 MGHDK and CDR2 SYGVNS. The ends were cut back, 1 base at V and 6 bases at J, with 6 bases in the middle. This CDR3 spans 13 amino acids. CDR3 protein: CASSEFRAGELFF. The CDR3 DNA reads TGTGCCAGCAGTGAATTTCGCGCCGGGGAGCTGTTTTTT.

This clone showed up just a few times. CDR3 amino acids: CASSSNTGELFF. The CDR3 DNA follows: TGTGCCAGCAGCTCCAACACCGGGGAGCTGTTTTTT. J is TRBJ2-2 and V is TRBV5-4; D unclear. V shed 3 bases and J shed 2 bases, with 2 bases lying between them. This CDR3 is built from 12 residues. Germline V gives CDR1 SGHNT, CDR2 YYREEE (reference sequence).

This clone has at least ten counts. The J gene is TRBJ2-5, the V gene TRBV10-3; 7 nucleotides line up with TRBD1. V lost 6 bases, J lost 3 bases, and 4 bases stayed unmatched. CDR3 length equals 13 residues. The V gene's germline CDR1 is ENHRY and CDR2 SYGVKD. The DNA for the CDR3 is TGTGCCATCAGAGGGGACAGTGAAGAGACCCAGTACTTC. It translates to CAIRGDSEETQYF.

This chain joins TRBV9 and TRBJ2-2; TRBD2 agrees at 7 bases. This CDR3 region has 16 residues. The ends lost 4 bases at V and 4 bases at J; junction bases unmatched: 10. Germline V lookup: CDR1 SGDLS, CDR2 YYNGEE. Here the CDR3 DNA reads TGTGCCAGCAGCCCTCGACTAGCTATATCCACCGGGGAGCTGTTTTTT. Translated: CASSPRLAISTGELFF. Combining the CDR3 with reference TRBV9 and TRBJ2-2 gives the whole variable domain DSGVTQTPKHLITATGQRVTLRCSPRSGDLSVYWYQQSLDQGLQFLIQYYNGEERAKGNILERFSAQQFPDLHSELNLSSLELGDSALYFCASSPRLAISTGELFFGEGSRLTVL.

This clone turned up a few times. The chain has TRBV30 and TRBJ2-5, with D unresolved. The CDR3 is made up of 11 amino acids. Germline lookup yields CDR1 GTSNPN and CDR2 SVGIG (reference sequence). The V gene lost 0 bases and the J gene lost 9 bases, with 8 bases spanning the gap. The CDR3 sequence: CAWSVPPAQYF. The CDR3 nucleotides are TGTGCCTGGAGTGTACCCCCCGCCCAGTACTTC.

This clone was counted between two and nine times. The chain has TRBV7-8 and TRBJ2-1, with 9 bases lining up with TRBD2. V dropped 4 bases and J dropped 0; count of bases not matched to a gene: 4. The CDR3 sequence is 16 residues long. The V gene's germline CDR1 is SGHVS and CDR2 FQNEAQ. CDR3: CASSSLAGISYNEQFF. CDR3 in DNA: TGTGCCAGCAGCTCCCTAGCGGGGATCTCCTACAATGAGCAGTTCTTC.

The CDR3 here is CATVVDNRPWDYGYTF. The CDR3 DNA is TGTGCCACAGTAGTGGACAACCGGCCATGGGACTATGGCTACACCTTC. The chain joins TRBV21-1 to TRBJ1-2; the DNA was not compared with TRBD1, the D call given in the table. TRBV21-1 is a pseudogene. CDR3 length equals 16 residues.

This clone was seen only a few times. V gene TRBV10-3 combines with J gene TRBJ1-3, with 7 nucleotides matching TRBD1. Losses at the gene ends were 6 bases for V and 0 bases for J; bases not matched to a gene: 8. The length of the CDR3 is 16 residues. Germline V CDR1 and CDR2: ENHRY, SYGVKD. This CDR3 reads CAIREDRLNSGNTIYF. The CDR3 nucleotides read TGTGCCATCAGGGAGGACAGGCTAAACTCTGGAAACACCATATATTTT.

The V gene is TRBV7-2, the J gene TRBJ2-7, with D uncertain. V lost 3 bases and J lost 3, with 9 bases in between. CDR3 length equals 13 residues. Germline loops: CDR1 SGHTA, CDR2 FQGNSA. The CDR3 DNA is TGTGCCAGCAGCTTTCCCAGAAACTACGAGCAGTACTTC. Amino acid sequence: CASSFPRNYEQYF.